This record looks at one TCR beta chain sequence and its context. This entry comes from a study of cytomegalovirus exposure and HLA in healthy donors. This PCR relied on a set of 60 Vbeta primers and 13 Jbeta primers. Assay used: immunoSEQ multiplex PCR; TCRdb lists only in-frame clones, some missing. The table lists roughly 190,000 clones, about 85% of them singletons. V lost 5 bases and J 2 bases, leaving 13 bases between the germline ends. Germline V gene data show CDR1 as MDHEN and CDR2 as SYDVKM. CDR3 size: 14 residues. The sequencing sample was made of PBMCs. The gene calls are TRBV28 and TRBJ2-7; a possible D gene is TRBD1 (5 bases). The TCR originated in a boy younger than 10 in good health and CMV-seronegative. Written as DNA, the CDR3 is TGTGCCAGCAGTCCCCTCCGACAGCCCTACGAGCAGTACTTC. This gives the protein CASSPLRQPYEQYF.